Listed below are T cell receptor beta chains from one sample, sequenced in a study of T cells after yellow fever vaccination. TCRdb re-analysed the 5' RACE reads in MiXCR, keeping a single row per CDR3 protein. There are about 22,000 distinct CDR3 sequences in the sample; 4% to 6% occur only once, and roughly 20% lies in the top ten. The sequences come from PBMCs, either bulk or a sorted T-cell subset (CD4+, CD8+, memory, or dextramer-sorted; not recorded which), collected about 49 days after the first yellow fever vaccination. These receptors were collected from a man aged 18-30 years who received the YFV17D yellow fever vaccine. Both conserved end residues are part of each CDR3. D genes are given only for firm matches. Some rows have no size entry. The others give once, few or many, or a class for an expanded clone.

TRBV6-5,NA,many,TRBJ1-4,CASSFSGVATNEKLFF,TGTGCCAGCAGCTTCTCAGGGGTTGCAACTAATGAAAAACTGTTTTTT
TRBV7-3,NA,many,TRBJ1-2,CASSLNPRSRGGYTF,TGTGCCAGCAGCTTAAACCCCCGATCGCGAGGAGGCTACACCTTC
TRBV4-1,NA,many,TRBJ2-2,CASSQQGGFTGELFF,TGCGCCAGCAGCCAACAGGGTGGCTTCACCGGGGAGCTGTTTTTT
TRBV28,NA,many,TRBJ2-3,CASSLWNRASTDTQYF,TGTGCCAGCAGTTTATGGAACAGGGCTAGCACAGATACGCAGTATTTT
TRBV5-4,TRBD2,many,TRBJ2-3,CASSLTSGGDQGTDTQYF,TGTGCCAGCAGCTTGACTAGCGGGGGGGATCAGGGCACAGATACGCAGTATTTT
TRBV20-1,TRBD2,many,TRBJ2-4,CSWFLAGGPKNIQYF,TGCAGTTGGTTTCTAGCGGGGGGACCTAAAAACATTCAGTACTTC
TRBV19,TRBD1,many,TRBJ1-2,CASSIRRDSYGYTF,TGTGCCAGTAGTATCCGTCGGGACAGCTATGGCTACACCTTC
TRBV20-1,TRBD2,many,TRBJ2-1,CSARPLAVSYNEQFF,TGCAGTGCTAGGCCCCTAGCGGTCTCCTACAATGAGCAGTTCTTC
TRBV6-1,NA,many,TRBJ1-2,CASSADSALGYGYTF,TGTGCCAGCAGTGCAGACAGCGCCTTAGGCTATGGCTACACCTTC
TRBV9,TRBD1,few,TRBJ2-6,CASSTRDSSSGANVLTF,TGTGCCAGCAGCACCAGGGACAGCAGCTCTGGGGCCAACGTCCTGACTTTC
TRBV6-6,NA,many,TRBJ1-5,CAEGGTSNQPQHF,TGTGCGGAGGGGGGCACGAGCAATCAGCCCCAGCATTTT
TRBV12-3/TRBV12-4,NA,many,TRBJ1-2,CASTPSGQGGYTF,TGTGCCAGCACCCCGTCGGGGCAAGGTGGCTACACCTTC
TRBV20-1,TRBD1,many,TRBJ2-7,CSAIQGVIYEQYF,TGCAGTGCCATACAGGGGGTCATCTACGAGCAGTACTTC
TRBV5-1,NA,many,TRBJ2-7,CASRDSYEQYF,TGCGCCAGCAGGGACAGCTACGAGCAGTACTTC
TRBV6-2/TRBV6-3,NA,many,TRBJ1-6,CASSYSKSNNSPLHF,TGTGCCAGCAGTTACTCGAAGTCTAATAATTCACCCCTCCACTTT
TRBV10-3,NA,many,TRBJ2-1,CAIGRADYNEQFF,TGTGCCATCGGGCGGGCCGACTACAATGAGCAGTTCTTC
TRBV10-3,NA,many,TRBJ2-3,CAISERADTDTQYF,TGTGCCATCAGTGAGAGGGCGGACACAGATACGCAGTATTTT
TRBV6-1,TRBD1,many,TRBJ1-5,CASSADRVGQPQHF,TGTGCCAGCAGCGCAGACAGGGTGGGTCAGCCCCAGCATTTT
TRBV5-1,TRBD2,many,TRBJ2-1,CASILERGHNEQFF,TGCGCCAGCATCCTTGAGCGGGGCCACAATGAGCAGTTCTTC
TRBV24-1,NA,many,TRBJ2-1,CATSDWIGVNEQFF,TGTGCCACCAGTGATTGGATCGGGGTGAATGAGCAGTTCTTC
TRBV20-1,TRBD1,many,TRBJ1-1,CSARNGDREVTEAFF,TGCAGTGCTAGAAATGGGGACAGGGAGGTCACTGAAGCTTTCTTT
TRBV13,NA,many,TRBJ1-6,CASSQARGGPLHF,TGTGCCAGCAGCCAAGCCCGGGGGGGGCCCCTCCACTTT
TRBV9,TRBD2,many,TRBJ2-7,CASSPGLAGVYEQYF,TGTGCCAGCAGCCCAGGGCTAGCGGGGGTCTACGAGCAGTACTTC
TRBV12-3/TRBV12-4,NA,medium-sized,TRBJ2-2,CASRGENTGELFF,TGTGCCAGCAGGGGTGAGAACACCGGGGAGCTGTTTTTT
TRBV5-1,NA,many,TRBJ2-7,CASSPTGLRSYEQYF,TGCGCCAGCAGCCCAACGGGACTCCGCTCCTACGAGCAGTACTTC
TRBV3-1,NA,many,TRBJ1-1,CASSYRWGEAFF,TGTGCCAGCAGCTATAGGTGGGGTGAAGCTTTCTTT
TRBV12-3/TRBV12-4,NA,many,TRBJ1-3,CASTGGGSYGNTIYF,TGTGCCAGCACCGGGGGGGGGTCTTATGGAAACACCATATATTTT
TRBV19,NA,many,TRBJ1-4,CASTESQREKLFF,TGTGCCAGTACGGAAAGTCAGCGGGAAAAACTGTTTTTT
TRBV5-6,TRBD1,many,TRBJ2-4,CASSRDSSEYF,TGTGCCAGCAGCAGGGACAGTTCGGAGTACTTC
TRBV5-4,NA,NA,TRBJ1-1,CASSLDSSWGEVFF,TGTGCCAGCAGCTTGGACAGTTCGTGGGGTGAAGTTTTCTTT
TRBV7-3,NA,many,TRBJ1-1,CASSPGTWPTEAFF,TGTGCCAGCAGCCCTGGGACTTGGCCCACTGAAGCTTTCTTT